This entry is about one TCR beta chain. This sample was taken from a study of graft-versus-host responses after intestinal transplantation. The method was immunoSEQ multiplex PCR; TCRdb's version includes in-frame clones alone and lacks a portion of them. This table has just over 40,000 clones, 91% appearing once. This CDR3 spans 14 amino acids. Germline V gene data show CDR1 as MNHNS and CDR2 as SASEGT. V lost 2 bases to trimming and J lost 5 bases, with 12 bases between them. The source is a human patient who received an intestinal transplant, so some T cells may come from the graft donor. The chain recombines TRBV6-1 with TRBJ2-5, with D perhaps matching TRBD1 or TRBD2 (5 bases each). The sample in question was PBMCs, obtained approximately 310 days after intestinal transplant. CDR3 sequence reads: CASSERGPGETQYF. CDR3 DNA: TGTGCCAGCAGTGAACGGGGACCGGGGGAGACCCAGTACTTC.